The 19 T cell receptor beta chains given below trace back to one sample, sequenced in a study of cytomegalovirus exposure and HLA in healthy donors. Researchers ran the PCR with 60 Vbeta and 13 Jbeta primers. Clones were sequenced by immunoSEQ multiplex PCR, and TCRdb holds only the in-frame ones, with some missing. Found here are approximately 160,000 clones, around 75% of them singletons; the top ten hold 4.9%. The specimen was PBMCs. Receptors were obtained from a male donor in good health and CMV-seronegative.

There are many counts of this clone. The rearrangement joins TRBV7-9 to TRBJ1-2; D gene ambiguous. With 2 bases removed from V and 7 bases from J, the gap between germline ends came to 8 bases. The CDR3 runs 12 residues. Germline-derived CDR1 and CDR2 are SEHNR and FQNEAQ (reference sequence). The CDR3 DNA follows: TGTGCCAGCAGCTTACGTGCTAGTGGCTACACCTTC. This sequence encodes CASSLRASGYTF.

The rearrangement joins TRBV7-2 to TRBJ2-7; maybe TRBD2 (5 bases). Germline CDR1 SGHTA, CDR2 FQGNSA. Trimming removed 5 bases from V and 0 bases from J, with 11 bases in between. There are 14 residues in the CDR3. Written as DNA, the CDR3 is TGTGCCAGCAGCCCGAAACTAGTCTCCTACGAGCAGTACTTC. Translating gives CASSPKLVSYEQYF.

This chain connects TRBV6-5 to TRBJ2-1, with 8 bases that match TRBD2. CDR3 length: 15 amino acids. The ends lost 5 bases at V and 6 bases at J; junction bases unmatched: 9. CDR1 and CDR2 (germline): MNHEY, SVGAGI. The DNA for the CDR3 is TGTGCCAGCAGTCAGGTAGGGACTAGTCGCAATGAGCAGTTCTTC. Protein sequence: CASSQVGTSRNEQFF.

This clone has just one count. The CDR3 nucleotides are TGTGCCAGCTCCCGGGGGCCTAGCGGGAGCTCCTACGAGCAGTACTTC. The encoded protein is CASSRGPSGSSYEQYF. The J gene is TRBJ2-7, the V gene TRBV18; 10 bases align to TRBD2. There are 16 residues in the CDR3. In germline, CDR1 is KGHSH, CDR2 LQKENI. Losses at the gene ends were 6 bases for V and 0 bases for J; bases not matched to a gene: 8.

Of note for this clone: Other nucleotide sequences from this sample produce the same CDR3. CDR3 sequence reads: CASSLASSYEQYF. CDR3 coding DNA: TGTGCCAGCAGCTTGGCTAGCTCCTACGAGCAGTACTTC. The J gene is TRBJ2-7, the V gene TRBV5-6; D ambiguous. Germline V lookup: CDR1 SGHDT, CDR2 YYEEEE. V was trimmed by 0 bases and J by 0 bases, leaving 4 bases between them. This CDR3 has 13 residues.

The chain has TRBV6-1 and TRBJ2-7; the match to TRBD1 covers 8 bases. CDR3 length: 13 residues. Germline-derived CDR1 and CDR2 are MNHNS and SASEGT. Germline trimming cut 9 bases from V and 6 bases from J; bases unmatched to any gene: 10. CDR3: CASLQGAPLEQYF. The CDR3 DNA is TGTGCCAGTCTTCAGGGGGCCCCTCTCGAGCAGTACTTC.

This chain uses TRBV15 with TRBJ2-3; a possible D gene is TRBD2 (6 bases). The CDR3 extends over 13 amino acids. Trimming removed 8 bases from V and 1 base from J, with 10 bases in between. CDR1 LNHNV and CDR2 YYDKDF come from the germline V gene (reference sequence). Here the CDR3 DNA reads TGTGCCACCTCGGCTAGCGGCACAGATACGCAGTATTTT. Protein product: CATSASGTDTQYF.

The chain joins TRBV30 to TRBJ2-7; tentative D call: TRBD2 (5 bases). The CDR3 covers 12 residues. From germline, CDR1 is GTSNPN and CDR2 SVGIG (reference sequence). V gave up 3 bases and J gave up 0 bases, with 6 bases separating them. CDR3 loop: CAWSGVSYEQYF. The CDR3 DNA reads TGTGCCTGGAGCGGGGTCTCCTACGAGCAGTACTTC.

This clone was recorded once. The V call is TRBV27, the J call TRBJ2-3; D is uncertain. Per germline, CDR1 MNHEY and CDR2 SMNVEV (reference sequence). There are 12 residues in the CDR3. Trimming shortened V by 8 bases and J by 0 bases, and 6 bases separated the two germline ends. CDR3 sequence: CASGFSTDTQYF. CDR3 nucleotide sequence: TGTGCCAGCGGCTTCAGCACAGATACGCAGTATTTT.

This clone was picked up one time. The V and J genes are TRBV2 and TRBJ2-7; D remains ambiguous. The CDR3 is made up of 11 amino acids. V was trimmed by 4 bases and J by 7 bases, leaving 8 bases between them. Germline CDR1 is SNHLY and CDR2 is FYNNEI. The CDR3 nucleotides are TGTGCCAGCAGTGCCCGGGTTGAGCAGTACTTC. It yields the protein CASSARVEQYF.

The chain is built from TRBV7-9 and TRBJ1-2; the match to TRBD1 covers 7 bases. The germline CDR1 and CDR2 sequences are SEHNR and FQNEAQ (reference sequence). The CDR3 spans 15 residues. With V trimmed by 1 base and J by 4 bases, 6 bases remained unmatched. The CDR3 protein is CASSLVAGGSYGYTF. CDR3 nucleotide sequence: TGTGCCAGCAGCTTAGTGGCAGGGGGGTCCTATGGCTACACCTTC. Together with reference TRBV7-9 and TRBJ1-2, the CDR3 gives the full variable domain: DTGVSQNPRHKITKRGQNVTFRCDPISEHNRLYWYRQTLGQGPEFLTYFQNEAQLEKSRLLSDRFSAERPKGSFSTLEIQRTEQGDSAMYLCASSLVAGGSYGYTFGSGTRLTVV.

The chain carries TRBV5-1 and TRBJ2-7, with 16 bases lining up with TRBD2. The V segment lost 4 bases and the J segment 4 bases; nucleotides outside the gene matches: 2. The CDR3 is 15 residues long. Germline V CDR1 and CDR2: SGHRS, YFSETQ. CDR3 sequence (DNA): TGCGCCAGCAGCCGGGGACTAGCGGGGGGGTACGAGCAGTACTTC. It specifies CASSRGLAGGYEQYF.

Details on this clone: This CDR3 is also generated by other DNA sequences in the sample. The CDR3 loop reads CASSSDRNTEAFF. CDR3 nucleotides: TGTGCCAGCAGCAGCGACCGGAACACTGAAGCTTTCTTT. The chain uses TRBV7-2 and TRBJ1-1, with D hard to call. V was clipped by 5 bases and J by 1 base, with 8 bases between them. The CDR3 spans 13 residues. From germline, CDR1 is SGHTA and CDR2 FQGNSA.

The chain links TRBV11-2 to TRBJ2-2, with D perhaps matching TRBD2 (6 bases). Germline CDR1 reads SGHAT; CDR2 reads FQNNGV. This CDR3 spans 17 amino acids. V lost 7 bases and J lost 1, with 19 bases in between. CDR3 sequence reads: CASTPPRDLGNTGELFF. In DNA, the CDR3 is TGTGCCAGCACTCCTCCCAGGGACTTGGGGAACACCGGGGAGCTGTTTTTT.

This chain links TRBV2 with TRBJ2-7, with a tentative D call TRBD2 (6 bases). The CDR3 is made up of 17 amino acids. CDR1 SNHLY and CDR2 FYNNEI come from the germline V gene. With 3 bases removed from V and 0 bases from J, the gap between germline ends came to 18 bases. The CDR3 sequence: CASSDLAGRGPSYEQYF. CDR3 DNA sequence: TGTGCCAGCAGTGATCTGGCGGGGCGGGGACCCTCCTACGAGCAGTACTTC.

This clone was recorded once. The genes are TRBV2 and TRBJ2-1; D is undetermined. Trimming took 8 bases from V and 9 from J, leaving 11 bases between them. Looked up from germline, CDR1 is SNHLY and CDR2 is FYNNEI. The CDR3 extends over 11 amino acids. CDR3 coding DNA: TGTGCCAGCGGTCCTAGTACTGAGCAGTTCTTC. It translates to CASGPSTEQFF.

The V and J genes are TRBV9 and TRBJ2-4, with D possibly matching TRBD1 (6 bases). The CDR3 loop spans 14 amino acids. Germline V gives CDR1 SGDLS, CDR2 YYNGEE. V lost 0 bases and J 8 bases, leaving 12 bases between the germline ends. The CDR3 here is CASSVEYRAHIQYF. The CDR3 nucleotides read TGTGCCAGCAGCGTAGAGTACAGGGCCCACATTCAGTACTTC.

The gene calls are TRBV28 and TRBJ1-1; no firm D call. The CDR3 has 11 residues. The V and J ends lost 3 bases and 4 bases respectively, with 3 bases between them. CDR1 is MDHEN and CDR2 is SYDVKM in the germline V gene. The CDR3 here is CASSFITEAFF. The DNA for the CDR3 is TGTGCCAGCAGTTTCATCACTGAAGCTTTCTTT.

V and J are TRBV19 and TRBJ2-1; D may be TRBD2 (8 bases). V was pared by 5 bases and J by 2 bases, with 22 bases between. The germline V gene has CDR1 LNHDA and CDR2 SQIVND (reference sequence). The CDR3 is made up of 18 amino acids. In nucleotides, the CDR3 is TGTGCCAGTAGTTTGACAGGGAGCAGGACTAGCCCCTACAATGAGCAGTTCTTC. The encoded protein is CASSLTGSRTSPYNEQFF.